This TCR beta chain was identified in a study of shared clonotypes between healthy human individuals. V lost 3 bases to trimming and J lost 1 base; unmatched junction nucleotides: 4. The CDR3 covers 15 residues. Germline assignment: CDR1 SEHNR and CDR2 FQNEAQ (reference sequence). A remark on this clone: Its antigen is as yet unknown.

Study-wide results and caveats: When compared with the clonotypes that were shared by all four sorted-subset donors, the non-shared clonotypes turned out to have lower generation probabilities.

Method: immunoSEQ multiplex PCR; TCRdb's copy keeps in-frame clones and lacks some. The repertoire includes approximately 2.4 million clones, almost 96% of them detected once, and roughly 0.13% sits in the top ten. The genes are TRBV7-9 and TRBJ1-1; 8 nucleotides agree with TRBD1. Sequencing was carried out using naive CD4+ T cells sorted from blood. Noted subset: CD45RA+ positively selected. This sequence was found in a man younger than 30 in good health. The CDR3 DNA follows: TGTGCCAGCAGCTTCGGACAGGGCGGGAACACTGAAGCTTTCTTT. Protein sequence: CASSFGQGGNTEAFF.